These T cell receptor beta chains were read from a single sample in a study of blood T cell repertoires in COVID-19. Profiling relied on immunoSEQ multiplex PCR, and the TCRdb table lists in-frame clones only, not all of them. Altogether around 140,000 clones are present, 75% to 90% being singletons, with the ten largest covering less than 5.5%. Sample: PBMCs or T cells enriched from blood (not recorded which). Every receptor here comes from a man over 45 who had recovered from COVID-19. Each CDR3 is given with its conserved first and last residue. D genes are given only for firm matches. For some rows the clone size is stated as once, few or many, or as a class when expanded; others skip it.

v_gene: TRBV2; abundance: .; j_gene: TRBJ2-2; d_gene: .; CDR3nt: TGTGCCAGCAAAACAGGGTCGAACACCGGGGAGCTGTTTTTT; CDR3aa: CASKTGSNTGELFF
v_gene: TRBV5-1; abundance: few; j_gene: TRBJ2-7; d_gene: TRBD2; CDR3nt: TGCGCCAGCAGCTCGGGACTAGCGGGAGCCGCGCTATACGAGCAGTACTTC; CDR3aa: CASSSGLAGAALYEQYF
v_gene: TRBV5-1; abundance: .; j_gene: TRBJ2-1; d_gene: .; CDR3nt: TGCGCCAGCAGCCCCCCTGGCATTCACAATGAGCAGTTCTTC; CDR3aa: CASSPPGIHNEQFF
v_gene: TRBV27; abundance: .; j_gene: TRBJ2-5; d_gene: .; CDR3nt: TGTGCCAGCAGTTTATCGTGGGGGGACCAAGAGACCCAGTACTTC; CDR3aa: CASSLSWGDQETQYF
v_gene: TRBV6-5; abundance: .; j_gene: TRBJ1-3; d_gene: .; CDR3nt: TGTGCCAGCAGTAAGGACGGGAGCTCTGGAAACACCATATATTTT; CDR3aa: CASSKDGSSGNTIYF
v_gene: TRBV7-8; abundance: once; j_gene: TRBJ1-5; d_gene: TRBD1; CDR3nt: TGTGCCAGCAGCCAGACAGGGGATTCCAATCAGCCCCAGCATTTT; CDR3aa: CASSQTGDSNQPQHF
v_gene: TRBV9; abundance: .; j_gene: TRBJ2-3; d_gene: TRBD1; CDR3nt: TGTGCCAGCAGCGTTAGACCGGGACAGGGGACAGATACGCAGTATTTT; CDR3aa: CASSVRPGQGTDTQYF
v_gene: TRBV9; abundance: .; j_gene: TRBJ2-5; d_gene: TRBD2; CDR3nt: TGTGCCAGCAGCCCTCGCCTAGCGGGAAGACAAGAGACCCAGTACTTC; CDR3aa: CASSPRLAGRQETQYF
v_gene: TRBV19; abundance: once; j_gene: TRBJ2-2; d_gene: .; CDR3nt: TGTGCCAGTAGTTTTAGGAACACCGGGGAGCTGTTTTTT; CDR3aa: CASSFRNTGELFF
v_gene: TRBV2; abundance: .; j_gene: TRBJ1-1; d_gene: TRBD1; CDR3nt: TGTGCCAGCGGTTCAGACAGGGTCACTGAAGCTTTCTTT; CDR3aa: CASGSDRVTEAFF
v_gene: TRBV7-3; abundance: .; j_gene: TRBJ2-5; d_gene: .; CDR3nt: TGTGCCAGCAGCCGAGACCCAGCGGTGCAAGAGACCCAGTACTTC; CDR3aa: CASSRDPAVQETQYF
v_gene: TRBV11-2; abundance: .; j_gene: TRBJ2-7; d_gene: .; CDR3nt: TGTGCCAGCAGCTCGGAGCGGACCTACGAGCAGTACTTC; CDR3aa: CASSSERTYEQYF
v_gene: TRBV24-1; abundance: .; j_gene: TRBJ1-4; d_gene: .; CDR3nt: TGTGCCACCAGTGGACGGGGGTCTAATGAAAAACTGTTTTTT; CDR3aa: CATSGRGSNEKLFF
v_gene: TRBV6-2/TRBV6-3; abundance: .; j_gene: TRBJ2-5; d_gene: TRBD2; CDR3nt: TGTGCCAGCAGTTTCGTAGCGGGAGGCCCCCAAGAGACCCAGTACTTC; CDR3aa: CASSFVAGGPQETQYF
v_gene: TRBV2; abundance: .; j_gene: TRBJ1-5; d_gene: .; CDR3nt: TGTGCCAGTACGGGCAGGGGCGGGGGTAATAATCAGCCCCAGCATTTT; CDR3aa: CASTGRGGGNNQPQHF
v_gene: TRBV7-8; abundance: .; j_gene: TRBJ1-2; d_gene: .; CDR3nt: TGTGCCAGCAGCTTAGCGCGGGAGGGGATCTATGGCTACACCTTC; CDR3aa: CASSLAREGIYGYTF
v_gene: TRBV12-3/TRBV12-4; abundance: .; j_gene: TRBJ1-1; d_gene: .; CDR3nt: TGTGCCAGCAGCCGCAGGGTAGCTTTCTTT; CDR3aa: CASSRRVAFF
v_gene: TRBV19; abundance: .; j_gene: TRBJ2-7; d_gene: .; CDR3nt: TGTGCCAGTAGTAGAGGGGACACCGGAGGGCAGTACTTC; CDR3aa: CASSRGDTGGQYF
v_gene: TRBV7-3; abundance: .; j_gene: TRBJ1-3; d_gene: .; CDR3nt: TGTGCCAGCAGCCCCCCGGGGGGAAACACCATATATTTT; CDR3aa: CASSPPGGNTIYF
v_gene: TRBV7-9; abundance: .; j_gene: TRBJ2-7; d_gene: TRBD1; CDR3nt: TGTGCCAGCAGTAAGGGGGCTGTAAACGAGCAGTACTTC; CDR3aa: CASSKGAVNEQYF
v_gene: TRBV9; abundance: .; j_gene: TRBJ2-1; d_gene: TRBD2; CDR3nt: TGTGCCAGCAGCGTTAGCGGGAGAACCCACAATGAGCAGTTCTTC; CDR3aa: CASSVSGRTHNEQFF
v_gene: TRBV14; abundance: .; j_gene: TRBJ1-1; d_gene: .; CDR3nt: TGTGCCAGCAGCCAAGATAACAGACTGAACACTGAAGCTTTCTTT; CDR3aa: CASSQDNRLNTEAFF
v_gene: TRBV27; abundance: .; j_gene: TRBJ1-3; d_gene: .; CDR3nt: TGTGCCAGCAGTTCGAGGACACCATACTCTGGAAACACCATATATTTT; CDR3aa: CASSSRTPYSGNTIYF
v_gene: TRBV3-1/TRBV3-2; abundance: .; j_gene: TRBJ2-5; d_gene: .; CDR3nt: TGTGCCAGCAGTCCTCGGAGAGAGACCCAGTACTTC; CDR3aa: CASSPRRETQYF
v_gene: TRBV5-6; abundance: .; j_gene: TRBJ1-2; d_gene: .; CDR3nt: TGTGCCAGCAGGGCGTGGGGGGATAACTATGGCTACACCTTC; CDR3aa: CASRAWGDNYGYTF
v_gene: TRBV11-2; abundance: .; j_gene: TRBJ2-1; d_gene: .; CDR3nt: TGTGCCAGCAGCTCTCAACAGTACAATGAGCAGTTCTTC; CDR3aa: CASSSQQYNEQFF
v_gene: TRBV7-6; abundance: .; j_gene: TRBJ1-3; d_gene: .; CDR3nt: TGTGCCAGCAGCCAGTTAGGGGCACCAACTGGTGGAAACACCATATATTTT; CDR3aa: CASSQLGAPTGGNTIYF
v_gene: TRBV28; abundance: .; j_gene: TRBJ1-2; d_gene: .; CDR3nt: TGTGCCAGCAGTTTAGCAGCGTCTCCACATGGCTACACCTTC; CDR3aa: CASSLAASPHGYTF
v_gene: TRBV10-3; abundance: .; j_gene: TRBJ1-6; d_gene: .; CDR3nt: TGTGCCATCACCAGGGACGGGGGGAATTCACCCCTCCACTTT; CDR3aa: CAITRDGGNSPLHF
v_gene: TRBV27; abundance: .; j_gene: TRBJ2-1; d_gene: TRBD1; CDR3nt: TGTGCCAGCAGTTCGGACAGGTTTAACAATGAGCAGTTCTTC; CDR3aa: CASSSDRFNNEQFF
v_gene: TRBV12-3/TRBV12-4; abundance: .; j_gene: TRBJ1-6; d_gene: .; CDR3nt: TGTGCCAGCAGTTTAACCCTTTCTACACCCCTCCACTTT; CDR3aa: CASSLTLSTPLHF
v_gene: TRBV19; abundance: .; j_gene: TRBJ1-2; d_gene: .; CDR3nt: TGTGCCAGTAAGCAATCGGGCGGGGCTAACAACTATGGCTACACCTTC; CDR3aa: CASKQSGGANNYGYTF
v_gene: TRBV5-1; abundance: .; j_gene: TRBJ2-2; d_gene: TRBD1; CDR3nt: TGCGCCAGCAGCTTGGGTGGGACAGGGAACACCGGGGAGCTGTTTTTT; CDR3aa: CASSLGGTGNTGELFF
v_gene: TRBV4-1; abundance: once; j_gene: TRBJ1-2; d_gene: .; CDR3nt: TGCGCCAGCAGCCAACCCCGACGGGGGGCGGGCTATGGCTACACCTTC; CDR3aa: CASSQPRRGAGYGYTF
v_gene: TRBV7-9; abundance: .; j_gene: TRBJ1-4; d_gene: TRBD1; CDR3nt: TGTGCCAGCAGCTCCCCGGGACAGATTAATGAAAAACTGTTTTTT; CDR3aa: CASSSPGQINEKLFF
v_gene: TRBV4-1; abundance: .; j_gene: TRBJ1-6; d_gene: .; CDR3nt: TGCGCCAGCAGCCAAGATCCCCGTTCACCCCTCCACTTT; CDR3aa: CASSQDPRSPLHF
v_gene: TRBV7-2; abundance: .; j_gene: TRBJ2-3; d_gene: .; CDR3nt: TGTGCCAGCAGCTTCGCCGGGACACCAGCGCAGTATTTT; CDR3aa: CASSFAGTPAQYF
v_gene: TRBV9; abundance: .; j_gene: TRBJ1-5; d_gene: .; CDR3nt: TGTGCCAGCAGCGTAAGGGGTGAGGGCAATCAGCCCCAGCATTTT; CDR3aa: CASSVRGEGNQPQHF
v_gene: TRBV20-1; abundance: .; j_gene: TRBJ1-1; d_gene: .; CDR3nt: TGCAGTGCTAGTCAGGGTGTGAACACTGAAGCTTTCTTT; CDR3aa: CSASQGVNTEAFF
v_gene: TRBV3-1/TRBV3-2; abundance: .; j_gene: TRBJ1-4; d_gene: .; CDR3nt: TGTGCCAGCAGCAAAAGAGGTGTAGGGGCTGGTAATGAAAAACTGTTTTTT; CDR3aa: CASSKRGVGAGNEKLFF
v_gene: TRBV28; abundance: few; j_gene: TRBJ2-7; d_gene: TRBD1; CDR3nt: TGTGCCAGCAGTTATCCCTTGACAGGGGAAGGCTACGAGCAGTACTTC; CDR3aa: CASSYPLTGEGYEQYF
v_gene: TRBV6-6; abundance: many; j_gene: TRBJ1-5; d_gene: TRBD1; CDR3nt: TGTGCCAGCAGTCCCGGGACAGGGGGCGTCTATAGCAATCAGCCCCAGCATTTT; CDR3aa: CASSPGTGGVYSNQPQHF
v_gene: TRBV7-9; abundance: .; j_gene: TRBJ2-2; d_gene: .; CDR3nt: TGTGCCAGCAGCGCCCGGGGGGCCACCGGGGAGCTGTTTTTT; CDR3aa: CASSARGATGELFF
v_gene: TRBV10-3; abundance: .; j_gene: TRBJ1-1; d_gene: .; CDR3nt: TGTGCCATCAGTGAGTACAGGGATACTGAAGCTTTCTTT; CDR3aa: CAISEYRDTEAFF
v_gene: TRBV27; abundance: .; j_gene: TRBJ2-6; d_gene: .; CDR3nt: TGTGCCAGCAGTTCTCAGGGGTACCCTGGGGCCAACGTCCTGACTTTC; CDR3aa: CASSSQGYPGANVLTF
v_gene: TRBV6-5; abundance: .; j_gene: TRBJ2-7; d_gene: .; CDR3nt: TGTGCCAGCAGCCCGGGGTTATACTCCTACGAGCAGTACTTC; CDR3aa: CASSPGLYSYEQYF
v_gene: TRBV9; abundance: .; j_gene: TRBJ2-1; d_gene: TRBD2; CDR3nt: TGTGCCAGCAGCCCGACCGGGACTATCTACAATGAGCAGTTCTTC; CDR3aa: CASSPTGTIYNEQFF
v_gene: TRBV30; abundance: once; j_gene: TRBJ1-2; d_gene: .; CDR3nt: TGTGCCTGGAGTGTACGGGGGGACATCTACACCTTC; CDR3aa: CAWSVRGDIYTF
v_gene: TRBV28; abundance: .; j_gene: TRBJ1-2; d_gene: TRBD1; CDR3nt: TGTGCCAGCAGTTTGGACAGGACCTACAACTATGGCTACACCTTC; CDR3aa: CASSLDRTYNYGYTF
v_gene: TRBV27; abundance: .; j_gene: TRBJ1-1; d_gene: TRBD1; CDR3nt: TGTGCCAGCAGTTCAAGGGACAGGGGGGGATTCAGGCGAGCTTTCTTT; CDR3aa: CASSSRDRGGFRRAFF
v_gene: TRBV18; abundance: .; j_gene: TRBJ1-1; d_gene: TRBD1; CDR3nt: TGTGCCAGCTCACCGCAGACAGGGGGCAGGTTTAACACTGAAGCTTTCTTT; CDR3aa: CASSPQTGGRFNTEAFF
v_gene: TRBV19; abundance: once; j_gene: TRBJ2-7; d_gene: TRBD1; CDR3nt: TGTGCCAGTACCACCGGGACAGGGGGCGCCTCCTACGAGCAGTACTTC; CDR3aa: CASTTGTGGASYEQYF
v_gene: TRBV19; abundance: .; j_gene: TRBJ2-7; d_gene: TRBD1; CDR3nt: TGTGCCAGTAGTAGGGGACAGCCCGAGCAGTACTTC; CDR3aa: CASSRGQPEQYF
v_gene: TRBV7-2; abundance: .; j_gene: TRBJ2-5; d_gene: .; CDR3nt: TGTGCCAGCAGCTTAATGGGGCCAGGGGAGACCCAGTACTTC; CDR3aa: CASSLMGPGETQYF
v_gene: TRBV11-1; abundance: .; j_gene: TRBJ1-1; d_gene: .; CDR3nt: TGTGCCAGCAGCACACGACAGCCGAACACTGAAGCTTTCTTT; CDR3aa: CASSTRQPNTEAFF
v_gene: TRBV19; abundance: .; j_gene: TRBJ2-7; d_gene: .; CDR3nt: TGTGCCAGTAGTATTGACTTTTCATACGAGCAGTACTTC; CDR3aa: CASSIDFSYEQYF
v_gene: TRBV6-5; abundance: .; j_gene: TRBJ1-2; d_gene: .; CDR3nt: TGTGCCAGCATAACGGTAGTTAACTATGGCTACACCTTC; CDR3aa: CASITVVNYGYTF
v_gene: TRBV27; abundance: .; j_gene: TRBJ1-2; d_gene: .; CDR3nt: TGTGCCAGCAGTTTCTCTGTTAGTCGTGGCTACACCTTC; CDR3aa: CASSFSVSRGYTF
v_gene: TRBV7-9; abundance: .; j_gene: TRBJ1-3; d_gene: .; CDR3nt: TGTGCCAGCAGCTTCCTTCTCTCTGGAAACACCATATATTTT; CDR3aa: CASSFLLSGNTIYF
v_gene: TRBV6-5; abundance: .; j_gene: TRBJ1-2; d_gene: TRBD1; CDR3nt: TGTGCCAGCAGTCCTGGGACAGGATCCTATGGCTACACCTTC; CDR3aa: CASSPGTGSYGYTF